Listed below are T cell receptor beta chains from one sample, sequenced in a study of shared clonotypes between healthy human individuals. Here immunoSEQ multiplex PCR was the method, and the copy in TCRdb shows in-frame clones only, minus some. Here the sample spans fewer than 3 million clones, 92% being singletons. Material: naive CD4+ T cells from PBMCs. The receptors were sampled from a young man in good health. Some clones in this sample may be carry-over from other donors' samples. The CDR3 runs from the conserved cysteine through the conserved F or W. The order of the fields is clone size, D gene, J gene, V gene, CDR3 DNA, CDR3 protein. The D gene is left open where the match is weak. Size values are once, few and many counts, or a class for expanded clones, and some rows have none.

abundance: -
d_gene: TRBD1
j_gene: TRBJ1-2
v_gene: TRBV7-2
CDR3nt: TGTGCCAGCAGCGCCCGACAGGGGAACTATGGCTACACCTTC
CDR3aa: CASSARQGNYGYTF

abundance: -
d_gene: TRBD1
j_gene: TRBJ1-4
v_gene: TRBV5-1
CDR3nt: TGCGCCAGCAGCTTGCAGGGGGCGGGGGAAAAACTGTTTTTT
CDR3aa: CASSLQGAGEKLFF

abundance: -
d_gene: -
j_gene: TRBJ2-4
v_gene: TRBV7-2
CDR3nt: TGTGCCAGCAGCTTACCCCAGGGACTGCCGCAGTGGGGCATTCAGTACTTC
CDR3aa: CASSLPQGLPQWGIQYF

abundance: -
d_gene: -
j_gene: TRBJ2-7
v_gene: TRBV7-2
CDR3nt: TGTGCCAGCAGCTTAGATAGGGTCATAGCCTACGAGCAGTACTTC
CDR3aa: CASSLDRVIAYEQYF

abundance: once
d_gene: -
j_gene: TRBJ1-1
v_gene: TRBV7-3
CDR3nt: TGTGCCAGCAGCTTACGAGGGGGAGAGACTGAAGCTTTCTTT
CDR3aa: CASSLRGGETEAFF

abundance: -
d_gene: -
j_gene: TRBJ1-6
v_gene: TRBV5-1
CDR3nt: TGCGCCAGCAGCATCGGACTGAATTCACCCCTCCACTTT
CDR3aa: CASSIGLNSPLHF

abundance: -
d_gene: -
j_gene: TRBJ1-4
v_gene: TRBV4-1
CDR3nt: TGCGCCAGCAGCCAAGGAACCGCTTTATGGGCTAATGAAAAACTGTTTTTT
CDR3aa: CASSQGTALWANEKLFF

abundance: -
d_gene: -
j_gene: TRBJ2-7
v_gene: TRBV7-8
CDR3nt: TGTGCCAGCATCCAAAACCGGGGCAGGCCCTCCTACGAGCAGTACTTC
CDR3aa: CASIQNRGRPSYEQYF

abundance: -
d_gene: -
j_gene: TRBJ2-2
v_gene: TRBV7-9
CDR3nt: TGTGCCAGCAGTGGTGGAACCGGGGAGCTGTTTTTT
CDR3aa: CASSGGTGELFF

abundance: -
d_gene: TRBD1
j_gene: TRBJ1-1
v_gene: TRBV7-2
CDR3nt: TGTGCCAGCAGCCAGGGACAGGGCGCCACTGAAGCTTTCTTT
CDR3aa: CASSQGQGATEAFF

abundance: -
d_gene: TRBD2
j_gene: TRBJ2-2
v_gene: TRBV5-1
CDR3nt: TGCGCCAGCGGACTAGCGGCCGGGGAGCTGTTTTTT
CDR3aa: CASGLAAGELFF

abundance: -
d_gene: -
j_gene: TRBJ2-3
v_gene: TRBV11-3
CDR3nt: TGTGCCAGCAGCTTGGGACAAAGCACAGATACGCAGTATTTT
CDR3aa: CASSLGQSTDTQYF

abundance: -
d_gene: TRBD2
j_gene: TRBJ2-2
v_gene: TRBV7-2
CDR3nt: TGTGCCAGCAGCTTGGGGGGGTACACCGGGGAGCTGTTTTTT
CDR3aa: CASSLGGYTGELFF

abundance: -
d_gene: -
j_gene: TRBJ1-3
v_gene: TRBV11-2
CDR3nt: TGTGCCAGCAGCGCCTCGGTAGGGGTTGGAAACACCATATATTTT
CDR3aa: CASSASVGVGNTIYF

abundance: -
d_gene: -
j_gene: TRBJ1-4
v_gene: TRBV29-1
CDR3nt: TGCAGCGCCGCGGGGTGGCAGGGAATTAATGAAAAACTGTTTTTT
CDR3aa: CSAAGWQGINEKLFF

abundance: -
d_gene: TRBD2
j_gene: TRBJ2-3
v_gene: TRBV4-2
CDR3nt: TGTGCCAGCAGCCAAGCTCTAGCGGCGGACACAGATACGCAGTATTTT
CDR3aa: CASSQALAADTDTQYF

abundance: -
d_gene: -
j_gene: TRBJ1-2
v_gene: TRBV28
CDR3nt: TGTGCCAGCAGAGAGAATCAGGGAGACTATGGCTACACCTTC
CDR3aa: CASRENQGDYGYTF

abundance: -
d_gene: -
j_gene: TRBJ1-1
v_gene: TRBV7-3
CDR3nt: TGTGCCAGCAGCTCCCAGGGGCTGCCGAACACTGAAGCTTTCTTT
CDR3aa: CASSSQGLPNTEAFF

abundance: -
d_gene: -
j_gene: TRBJ2-5
v_gene: TRBV9
CDR3nt: TGTGCCAGCAGCGTAGTGCCCTTTCAAGAGACCCAGTACTTC
CDR3aa: CASSVVPFQETQYF

abundance: -
d_gene: TRBD2
j_gene: TRBJ2-1
v_gene: TRBV2
CDR3nt: TGTGCCAGCAGCTCACTAGCGGGACTTAACAATGAGCAGTTCTTC
CDR3aa: CASSSLAGLNNEQFF

abundance: -
d_gene: TRBD1
j_gene: TRBJ2-7
v_gene: TRBV18
CDR3nt: TGTGCCAGCTCACCGACAGGGGACTCCTACGAGCAGTACTTC
CDR3aa: CASSPTGDSYEQYF

abundance: -
d_gene: -
j_gene: TRBJ2-7
v_gene: TRBV7-2
CDR3nt: TGTGCCAGCAGCTTAACCCGGGGACCCTACGAGCAGTACTTC
CDR3aa: CASSLTRGPYEQYF